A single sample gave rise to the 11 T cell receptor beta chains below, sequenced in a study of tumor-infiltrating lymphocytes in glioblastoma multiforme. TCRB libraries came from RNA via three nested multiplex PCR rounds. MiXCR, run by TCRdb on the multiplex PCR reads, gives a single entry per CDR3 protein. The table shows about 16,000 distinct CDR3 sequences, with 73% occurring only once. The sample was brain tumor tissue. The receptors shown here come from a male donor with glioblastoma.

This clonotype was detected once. This CDR3 is CATKQGVAGYEQYF. Written as DNA, the CDR3 is TGTGCCACCAAGCAGGGGGTTGCCGGCTACGAGCAGTACTTC. The rearrangement uses TRBV14 and TRBJ2-7, with 7 positions matching TRBD1. V was pared by 10 bases and J by 3 bases, with 12 bases of the junction left unmatched. This CDR3 has 14 residues. The germline V gene encodes CDR1 SGHDN and CDR2 FVKESK.

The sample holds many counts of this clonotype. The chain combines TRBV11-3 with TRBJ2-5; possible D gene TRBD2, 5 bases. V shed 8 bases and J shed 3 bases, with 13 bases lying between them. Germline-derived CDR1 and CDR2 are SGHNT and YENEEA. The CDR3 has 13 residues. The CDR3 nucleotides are TGTGCCAGCTCCCCCCCCGGGGAAGAGACCCAGTACTTC. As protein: CASSPPGEETQYF. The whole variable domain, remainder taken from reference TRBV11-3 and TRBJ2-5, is EAGVVQSPRYKIIEKKQPVAFWCNPISGHNTLYWYLQNLGQGPELLIRYENEEAVDDSQLPKDRFSAERLKGVDSTLKIQPAELGDSAVYLCASSPPGEETQYFGPGTRLLVL.

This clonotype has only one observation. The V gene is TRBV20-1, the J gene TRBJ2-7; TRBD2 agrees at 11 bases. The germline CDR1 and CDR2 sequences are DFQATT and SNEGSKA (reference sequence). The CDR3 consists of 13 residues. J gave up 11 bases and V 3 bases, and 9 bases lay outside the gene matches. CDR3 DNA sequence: TGCAGTGCTAGGGCACTAGCGGGAGTTCACGAGTACTTC. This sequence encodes CSARALAGVHEYF.

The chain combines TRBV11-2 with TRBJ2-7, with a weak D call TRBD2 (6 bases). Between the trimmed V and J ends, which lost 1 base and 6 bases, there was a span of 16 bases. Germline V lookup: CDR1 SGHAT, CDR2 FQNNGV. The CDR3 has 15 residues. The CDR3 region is CASSLGREEEGEQYF. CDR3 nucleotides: TGTGCCAGCAGCTTAGGCAGGGAGGAAGAGGGCGAGCAGTACTTC.

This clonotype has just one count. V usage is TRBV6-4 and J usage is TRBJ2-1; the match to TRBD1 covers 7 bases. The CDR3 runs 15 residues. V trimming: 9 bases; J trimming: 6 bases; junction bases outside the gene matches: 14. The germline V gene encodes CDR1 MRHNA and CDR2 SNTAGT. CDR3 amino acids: CASSPLPGQSNEQFF. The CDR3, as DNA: TGTGCCAGTAGTCCCCTTCCGGGACAGAGCAATGAGCAGTTCTTC.

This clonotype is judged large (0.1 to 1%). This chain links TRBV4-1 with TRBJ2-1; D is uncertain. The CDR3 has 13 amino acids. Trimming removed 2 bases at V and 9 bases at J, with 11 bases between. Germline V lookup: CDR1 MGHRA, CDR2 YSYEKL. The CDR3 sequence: CASSQYPASEQFF. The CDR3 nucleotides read TGCGCCAGCAGCCAATACCCAGCGTCTGAGCAGTTCTTC.

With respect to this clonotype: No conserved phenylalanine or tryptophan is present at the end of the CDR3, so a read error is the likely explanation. The CDR3 nucleotides read TGCAGTGCCAGTCGCCCCGGACTGGCGGGAGGGCCGAGTAGCACAGATACGCAGTATTCT. Its translation is CSASRPGLAGGPSSTDTQYS. J is TRBJ2-3 and V is TRBV20-1; TRBD2 agrees at 9 bases. V was clipped by 6 bases and J by 0 bases; unmatched bases: 22. The CDR3 length is 20 residues. The germline V gene encodes CDR1 DFQATT and CDR2 SNEGSKA (reference sequence).

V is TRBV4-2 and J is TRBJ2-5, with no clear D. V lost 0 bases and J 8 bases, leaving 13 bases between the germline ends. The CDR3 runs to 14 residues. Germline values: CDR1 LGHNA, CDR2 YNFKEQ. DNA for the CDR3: TGTGCCAGCAGCCAAGACCACCGCGAGGCAACCCAGTACTTC. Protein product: CASSQDHREATQYF.

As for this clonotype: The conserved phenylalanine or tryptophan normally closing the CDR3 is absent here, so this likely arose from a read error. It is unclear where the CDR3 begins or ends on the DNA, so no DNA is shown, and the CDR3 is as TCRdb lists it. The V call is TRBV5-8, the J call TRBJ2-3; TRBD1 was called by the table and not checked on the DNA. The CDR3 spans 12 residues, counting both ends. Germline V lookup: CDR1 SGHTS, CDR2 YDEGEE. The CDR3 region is CASSRGTDTQYC.

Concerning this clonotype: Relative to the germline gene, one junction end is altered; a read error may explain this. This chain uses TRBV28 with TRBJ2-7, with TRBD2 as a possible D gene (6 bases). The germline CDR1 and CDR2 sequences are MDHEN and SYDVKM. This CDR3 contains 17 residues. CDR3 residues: CACRSGPDRGGTYEQYF. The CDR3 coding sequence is TGTGCCTGCAGGTCCGGGCCAGATCGTGGGGGGACCTACGAGCAGTACTTC.

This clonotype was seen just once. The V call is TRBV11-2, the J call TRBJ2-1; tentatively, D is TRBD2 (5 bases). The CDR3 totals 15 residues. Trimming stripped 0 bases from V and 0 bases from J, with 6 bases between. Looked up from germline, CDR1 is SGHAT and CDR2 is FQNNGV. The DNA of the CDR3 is TGTGCCAGCAGCTTAGAAGCGGCCTCCTACAATGAGCAGTTCTTC. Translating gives CASSLEAASYNEQFF.